A selection of T cell receptor beta chains follows, all from one sample in a study of CD8+ T cells in alopecia areata. Libraries were prepared by immunoSEQ multiplex PCR; TCRdb keeps only in-frame clonotypes and omits some of them. The table has under 350,000 clones, 58% seen once; the top ten hold around 1.8%. The source was CD4+ T cells sorted from blood, collected at week 24, from a patient treated with tofacitinib. The receptors originated from a human donor with alopecia areata. The CDR3 runs from the conserved cysteine through the conserved F or W. D genes are given only for firm matches. Rows give clone size only sometimes, using once, few, many, or a class for an expanded clone.

J: TRBJ1-2; V: TRBV6-5; size: NA; D: NA; CDR3: CASSSTLSYGYTF; DNA: TGTGCCAGCAGTTCTACCTTGAGCTATGGCTACACCTTC
J: TRBJ1-2; V: TRBV19; size: NA; D: NA; CDR3: CASKEGPTPTNYGYTF; DNA: TGTGCCAGTAAGGAGGGACCGACGCCCACTAACTATGGCTACACCTTC
J: TRBJ1-2; V: TRBV28; size: NA; D: NA; CDR3: CASSPTLANYGYTF; DNA: TGTGCCAGCAGCCCGACTCTGGCTAACTATGGCTACACCTTC
J: TRBJ2-7; V: TRBV7-2; size: NA; D: NA; CDR3: CASSPRYEQYF; DNA: TGTGCCAGCAGCCCCCGTTACGAGCAGTACTTC
J: TRBJ1-2; V: TRBV2; size: few; D: NA; CDR3: CASRALLQTPGGYTF; DNA: TGTGCCAGCAGGGCCCTCCTTCAGACCCCTGGTGGCTACACCTTC
J: TRBJ1-5; V: TRBV30; size: NA; D: NA; CDR3: CAWSGTINQPQHF; DNA: TGTGCCTGGAGCGGGACCATCAATCAGCCCCAGCATTTT
J: TRBJ2-2; V: TRBV11-2; size: NA; D: NA; CDR3: CASSLFGGTGELFF; DNA: TGTGCCAGCAGCTTATTTGGAGGAACCGGGGAGCTGTTTTTT
J: TRBJ2-5; V: TRBV11-3; size: NA; D: NA; CDR3: CASSLGLKVGETQYF; DNA: TGTGCCAGCAGCTTAGGACTAAAGGTTGGGGAGACCCAGTACTTC
J: TRBJ1-2; V: TRBV29-1; size: NA; D: NA; CDR3: CSALDKNGYTF; DNA: TGCAGCGCCCTGGACAAGAATGGCTACACCTTC
J: TRBJ1-4; V: TRBV30; size: few; D: TRBD1; CDR3: CAWSGRGQGKLFF; DNA: TGTGCCTGGAGCGGCAGGGGGCAAGGAAAACTGTTTTTT
J: TRBJ2-7; V: TRBV28; size: NA; D: NA; CDR3: CASTGGDRIKFSSYEQYF; DNA: TGTGCCAGCACTGGGGGGGACAGGATAAAATTTAGCTCCTACGAGCAGTACTTC
J: TRBJ1-5; V: TRBV27; size: once; D: TRBD1; CDR3: CASSTGGAYSNQPQHF; DNA: TGTGCCAGCAGTACAGGGGGAGCCTATAGCAATCAGCCCCAGCATTTT
J: TRBJ2-7; V: TRBV30; size: few; D: NA; CDR3: CACHWSGAYEQYF; DNA: TGTGCCTGCCACTGGTCCGGGGCCTACGAGCAGTACTTC
J: TRBJ1-1; V: TRBV6-6; size: NA; D: NA; CDR3: CASSYEGGEAFF; DNA: TGTGCCAGCAGTTATGAGGGTGGTGAAGCTTTCTTT
J: TRBJ2-4; V: TRBV11-2; size: few; D: NA; CDR3: CASSPLRDHKNIQYF; DNA: TGTGCCAGCAGCCCACTCCGGGACCACAAAAACATTCAGTACTTC
J: TRBJ2-5; V: TRBV5-1; size: few; D: NA; CDR3: CASSKGRTQETQYF; DNA: TGCGCCAGCAGCAAGGGACGGACTCAAGAGACCCAGTACTTC
J: TRBJ2-1; V: TRBV18; size: NA; D: TRBD2; CDR3: CASSTSGFSYNEQFF; DNA: TGTGCCAGCTCAACTAGCGGGTTCTCCTACAATGAGCAGTTCTTC
J: TRBJ2-3; V: TRBV30; size: once; D: NA; CDR3: CAWSLRGLSTDTQYF; DNA: TGTGCCTGGAGCCTAAGAGGGCTTAGCACAGATACGCAGTATTTT
J: TRBJ2-1; V: TRBV4-1; size: NA; D: TRBD1; CDR3: CASTWTGRNNEQFF; DNA: TGCGCCAGCACATGGACAGGACGGAACAATGAGCAGTTCTTC
J: TRBJ1-2; V: TRBV7-9; size: few; D: TRBD1; CDR3: CASSLGQGNYGYTF; DNA: TGTGCCAGCAGCTTAGGACAGGGGAACTATGGCTACACCTTC
J: TRBJ2-1; V: TRBV20-1; size: NA; D: NA; CDR3: CSARNDMGQFF; DNA: TGCAGTGCTAGGAACGACATGGGGCAGTTCTTC
J: TRBJ1-3; V: TRBV9; size: NA; D: NA; CDR3: CASSAKQGSGNTIYF; DNA: TGTGCCAGCAGCGCAAAACAGGGCTCTGGAAACACCATATATTTT
J: TRBJ1-1; V: TRBV9; size: NA; D: TRBD1; CDR3: CASSVVQGATEAFF; DNA: TGTGCCAGCAGCGTAGTCCAGGGGGCAACTGAAGCTTTCTTT
J: TRBJ2-1; V: TRBV7-2; size: NA; D: TRBD1; CDR3: CASSRRGQGEYNEQFF; DNA: TGTGCCAGCAGCCGACGGGGACAGGGCGAATACAATGAGCAGTTCTTC
J: TRBJ1-4; V: TRBV7-9; size: NA; D: NA; CDR3: CASSYRATNEKLFF; DNA: TGTGCCAGCAGTTACCGAGCAACTAATGAAAAACTGTTTTTT
J: TRBJ2-3; V: TRBV14; size: NA; D: TRBD2; CDR3: CASSRGLVYGTDTQYF; DNA: TGTGCCAGCAGCCGCGGACTAGTCTACGGCACAGATACGCAGTATTTT
J: TRBJ1-6; V: TRBV5-6; size: NA; D: TRBD1; CDR3: CASSFRQGLLGYNSPLHF; DNA: TGTGCCAGCAGCTTCCGACAGGGGCTCTTGGGATATAATTCACCCCTCCACTTT
J: TRBJ2-1; V: TRBV7-3; size: NA; D: NA; CDR3: CASSPQPGPLNEQFF; DNA: TGTGCCAGCAGCCCACAACCGGGGCCGTTAAATGAGCAGTTCTTC
J: TRBJ1-6; V: TRBV25-1; size: NA; D: TRBD1; CDR3: CASSGQGGSPLHF; DNA: TGTGCCAGCAGTGGACAGGGAGGTTCACCCCTCCACTTT
J: TRBJ2-3; V: TRBV10-3; size: NA; D: NA; CDR3: CAISETTASTDTQYF; DNA: TGTGCCATCAGTGAAACGACAGCTAGCACAGATACGCAGTATTTT
J: TRBJ2-7; V: TRBV6-5; size: once; D: TRBD2; CDR3: CASSFPSGGPDYEQYF; DNA: TGTGCCAGCAGTTTCCCTAGCGGGGGGCCGGACTACGAGCAGTACTTC
J: TRBJ2-5; V: TRBV9; size: few; D: NA; CDR3: CASSVGGSRYQETQYF; DNA: TGTGCCAGCAGCGTAGGAGGCAGCCGGTACCAAGAGACCCAGTACTTC
J: TRBJ2-1; V: TRBV7-2; size: few; D: TRBD2; CDR3: CASSPPRGEEFF; DNA: TGTGCCAGCAGCCCTCCTCGGGGGGAGGAGTTCTTC
J: TRBJ2-3; V: TRBV6-6; size: NA; D: NA; CDR3: CASSYATFSADTQYF; DNA: TGTGCCAGCAGTTACGCCACTTTTTCGGCAGATACGCAGTATTTT
J: TRBJ1-4; V: TRBV5-1; size: NA; D: NA; CDR3: CASSFGQSNEKLFF; DNA: TGCGCCAGCAGCTTCGGGCAGAGTAATGAAAAACTGTTTTTT
J: TRBJ2-7; V: TRBV4-1; size: NA; D: NA; CDR3: CASSQAGAPYEQYF; DNA: TGCGCCAGCAGCCAGGCCGGGGCCCCCTACGAGCAGTACTTC
J: TRBJ2-5; V: TRBV4-1; size: NA; D: NA; CDR3: CASSQVFVRETQYF; DNA: TGCGCCAGCAGCCAAGTCTTCGTACGGGAGACCCAGTACTTC
J: TRBJ2-3; V: TRBV29-1; size: NA; D: NA; CDR3: CSGFTDTQYF; DNA: TGCAGCGGGTTCACAGATACGCAGTATTTT
J: TRBJ1-3; V: TRBV7-9; size: few; D: NA; CDR3: CASSLQGGSGNTIYF; DNA: TGTGCCAGCAGCCTACAGGGAGGCTCTGGAAACACCATATATTTT
J: TRBJ2-7; V: TRBV10-3; size: NA; D: NA; CDR3: CATGRPSGYYEQYF; DNA: TGTGCCACCGGTCGGCCCTCCGGTTACTACGAGCAGTACTTC